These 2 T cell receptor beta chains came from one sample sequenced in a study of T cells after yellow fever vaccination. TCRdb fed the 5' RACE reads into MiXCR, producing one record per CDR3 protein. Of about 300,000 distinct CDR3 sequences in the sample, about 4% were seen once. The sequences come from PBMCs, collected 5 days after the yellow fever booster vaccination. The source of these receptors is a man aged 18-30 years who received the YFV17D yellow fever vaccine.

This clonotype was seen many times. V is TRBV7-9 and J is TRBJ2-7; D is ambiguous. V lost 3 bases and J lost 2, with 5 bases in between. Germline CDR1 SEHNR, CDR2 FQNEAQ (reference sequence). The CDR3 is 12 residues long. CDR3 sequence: CASSFSPYEQYF. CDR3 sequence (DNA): TGTGCCAGCAGCTTTTCCCCCTACGAGCAGTACTTC.

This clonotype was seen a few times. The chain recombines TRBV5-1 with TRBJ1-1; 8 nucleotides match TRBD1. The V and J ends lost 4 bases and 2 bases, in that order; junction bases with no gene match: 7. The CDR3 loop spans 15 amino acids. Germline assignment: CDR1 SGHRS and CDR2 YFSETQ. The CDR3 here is CASSTQTGVNTEAFF. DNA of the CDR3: TGCGCCAGCAGCACGCAGACAGGGGTTAACACTGAAGCTTTCTTT.